This T cell receptor (beta chain) appears in the sequencing data of a study of CD8+ T cells in alopecia areata. The CDR3 has 14 residues. Unmatched junction bases numbered 5, after V lost 7 bases and J lost 7 bases. CDR1 and CDR2 from the germline V gene are PRHDT and FYEKMQ (reference sequence). Treatment indicated: oral pan-JAK inhibitor, 5-10 mg twice daily. Investigators isolated RNA and reverse transcribed it into cDNA to act as the sequencing template. The method was immunoSEQ multiplex PCR; TCRdb's version includes in-frame clones alone and lacks a portion of them. The sample has 130,000 to 150,000 clones; around four fifths are singletons.

The receptor's source is a human donor with alopecia areata. This chain links TRBV13 with TRBJ2-1; 12 positions agree with TRBD2. Sample: CD8+ T cells sorted from blood, taken at week 4, from a patient treated with tofacitinib. CDR3 sequence (DNA): TGTGCCAGCACCCTAGCGGGGGGGCCTAATGAGCAGTTCTTC. This sequence encodes CASTLAGGPNEQFF. Supplemented by reference TRBV13 and TRBJ2-1, the full variable domain reads AAGVIQSPRHLIKEKRETATLKCYPIPRHDTVYWYQQGPGQDPQFLISFYEKMQSDKGSIPDRFSAQQFSDYHSELNMSSLELGDSALYFCASTLAGGPNEQFFGPGTRLTVL.